This T cell receptor beta chain was sequenced during a study of graft-versus-host responses after intestinal transplantation (dated by TCRdb to the early 2020s). With respect to the entire study: The transplants that recipients received were multivisceral, liver-intestinal, or isolated intestinal. Alloreactive clones were identified by sequencing pre-transplant mixed lymphocyte reaction products and comparing these products with unstimulated pre-transplant donor and recipient T cells. Graft-versus-host and host-versus-graft alloreactive T cell clones were tracked in the graft, circulation and bone marrow after intestinal transplantation using bulk TCR-beta CDR3 sequencing. A cohort of roughly 25 intestinal transplant recipients, including one retransplant, was enrolled, and 3 patients lacking pretransplant specimens were excluded. A peak of at least 4% donor T cells among recipient peripheral blood mononuclear cells was the definition used for donor T cell macrochimerism. Anti-thymocyte globulin induction was given to all recipients, followed by maintenance tacrolimus and steroids for around three years. Instead of going to the commercial service, samples from a few later patients were sequenced in-house on an Illumina MiSeq and processed with MiXCR.

The method was the immunoSEQ multiplex PCR assay. For most patients, genomic DNA was isolated using the Qiagen DNeasy Blood and Tissue Kit and was shipped frozen to Adaptive Biotechnologies for TCR sequencing. For most patients, high-throughput TCR-beta CDR3 sequencing of genomic DNA was performed by Adaptive Biotechnologies. The paper's processing steps were these. TCR sequencing data were retrieved from Adaptive's ImmunoSEQ software for some 17 patients, whereas a few other patients were processed with MiXCR and VDJtools. To correct CD4 versus CD8 sorting errors, sequences present in both subsets at a frequency ratio below 5:1 were removed. Because the origin of CDR3 nucleotide sequences shared between donor and recipient could not be assigned, those sequences were removed. At least 2-fold expansion over unstimulated cells and a minimum CFSE-low frequency of 0.002% (template counts) or 0.001% (read counts) were required for clones to be classified as alloreactive. A clone was considered mappable if detected in the sequenced pre-transplant spleen, lymph node, or MLR CFSE-low populations of the donor or recipient. The cumulative frequency of alloreactive clones was calculated as a percentage of all sequences, weighted by copy number. The clones in this table, taken by TCRdb from immuneACCESS, are in-frame only. Not every clone is retained; where verified, under half of the shortfall comes from an unresolved V gene, and the cause of the rest is unknown. The V and J calls and clone size are taken from that table; D and trimming were inferred from the DNA. The table for this sample lists under 100,000 clones; around 80% of them were counted only once. In total, the top ten clones hold approximately 0.88% of the sample.

As regards this clone: The antigen this receptor binds is unknown. Base quality data are lacking; no much larger clone is found one base away.

The sample's time point, from its label and the paper: cells obtained before transplantation from donor or recipient. CD3+CD4+ and CD3+CD8+ populations were FACS-sorted from unstimulated pre-transplant donor and recipient cells taken from spleen or lymph nodes. Beyond this particular receptor, the publication reports: In patients with donor T cell macrochimerism, the allografts had high GvH to HvG T cell clonal ratios. The relatively low number and heterogeneity of intestinal transplant patients limited the conclusions. GvH clones were detected in recipient bone marrow, and some of these GvH clones were observed earlier in ileal mucosa or blood, consistent with an intestinal mucosal origin. Early after transplant, peak levels of circulating GvH clones were found to be associated with declines in HvG clones.

Clipping removes 1 base from V and 2 bases from J, with 4 as the unmatched junction base count. According to the germline V gene, CDR1 reads SGHTA and CDR2 reads FQGNSA. The CDR3 contains 15 residues, cysteine and phenylalanine counted. The retained sequence is limited to the CDR3, 45 bases, with the frame set at the first base. The specimen was unstimulated CD4+ T cells sorted from spleen or lymph node cells, collected before intestinal transplant. The chain employs TRBV7-2 and TRBJ2-7, and TRBD2 aligns with 8 junction nucleotides. The receptor comes from a human donor who received an intestinal transplant. The CDR3 in this case is CASSLGAGAPYEQYF. In nucleotides, the sequence is TGTGCCAGCAGCTTAGGAGCGGGAGCCCCCTACGAGCAGTACTTC.